Listed below are T cell receptor beta chains from one sample, sequenced in a study of naive and memory T cell subsets. TCRdb re-called the UMI-ligation and nested PCR reads through MiXCR, storing one row per CDR3 protein. The sample has about 82,000 distinct CDR3 sequences; 9% are singletons. The specimen sequenced was naive CD8+ T cells from blood. Every receptor here comes from a human donor in good health. The CDR3 runs from the conserved cysteine through the conserved F or W. Fields, in order: clone size, D gene, V gene, J gene, CDR3 DNA, CDR3 protein. The D gene is left open where the match is weak. Size values are once, few and many counts, or a class for expanded clones, and some rows have none.

many	NA	TRBV6-6	TRBJ1-1	TGTGCCAGCAGTCCCGGGACGGTGGAAGCTTTCTTT	CASSPGTVEAFF
many	TRBD1	TRBV11-2	TRBJ1-1	TGTGCCAGCAGCCCTGGACAGGGAACGAACACTGAAGCTTTCTTT	CASSPGQGTNTEAFF
many	NA	TRBV20-1	TRBJ2-3	TGCAGTGCTGGCCCCTTTCAGGGAATTCGTCCCGACCTTAGCACAGATACGCAGTATTTT	CSAGPFQGIRPDLSTDTQYF
NA	TRBD1	TRBV7-9	TRBJ2-7	TGTGCCAGCAGCTCTACAGGGGGGTTATCGGGGGAGCAGTACTTC	CASSSTGGLSGEQYF
NA	NA	TRBV4-2	TRBJ2-7	TGTGCCAGCAGCCAAGAGGCCACCATCTACGAGCAGTACTTC	CASSQEATIYEQYF
NA	TRBD1	TRBV24-1	TRBJ2-3	TGTGCCACCCGAGACAGGGGGCTAACAGATACGCAGTATTTT	CATRDRGLTDTQYF
many	TRBD1	TRBV11-1	TRBJ2-7	TGTGCCAGCACCAACGCGGGCCAGGGGGCTTACGAGCAGTACTTC	CASTNAGQGAYEQYF
NA	TRBD2	TRBV12-3/TRBV12-4	TRBJ2-7	TGTGCCAGCAGGGCTAGCGGGAGATCATACGAGCAGTACTTC	CASRASGRSYEQYF
NA	NA	TRBV28	TRBJ2-1	TGTGCCAGCAGTTTCGAGACAGGGGCTAGCGGCCAGAGGGGGGAGCAGTTCTTC	CASSFETGASGQRGEQFF
NA	TRBD2	TRBV4-2	TRBJ2-3	TGTGCCAGCAGCCCTCCCGGGACTAGCGGACTCACAGATACGCAGTATTTT	CASSPPGTSGLTDTQYF
many	NA	TRBV7-8	TRBJ2-7	TGTGCCAGCAGCTTAGTGGACTCATCCTACGAGCAGTACTTC	CASSLVDSSYEQYF
many	NA	TRBV15	TRBJ2-5	TGTGCCACCAGCAGAATGAACAGGGTAGAAGAGACCCAGTACTTC	CATSRMNRVEETQYF
NA	NA	TRBV6-2/TRBV6-3	TRBJ2-1	TGTGCCAGCAGTTTTCTCCGAGAGACTTGGACCTACAATGAGCAGTTCTTC	CASSFLRETWTYNEQFF
few	NA	TRBV12-3/TRBV12-4	TRBJ1-6	TGTGCCAGCAGCCTCGGTAGGGTCAATTCACCCCTCCACTTT	CASSLGRVNSPLHF
many	NA	TRBV2	TRBJ2-3	TGTGCCAGCAGCGTCAGCGGACCCACAGATACGCAGTATTTT	CASSVSGPTDTQYF
many	NA	TRBV7-9	TRBJ2-5	TGTGCCAGCAGCCCTAGGGGGTCTATCCAAGAGACCCAGTACTTC	CASSPRGSIQETQYF
NA	TRBD2	TRBV7-9	TRBJ2-7	TGTGCCAGCAGCCCCACTAGCGGGAGGGTTCTCGAGCAGTACTTC	CASSPTSGRVLEQYF
NA	NA	TRBV28	TRBJ2-7	TGTGCCAGCAGTTACCTAGCAACCTACGAGCAGTACTTC	CASSYLATYEQYF
few	TRBD2	TRBV6-5	TRBJ2-1	TGTGCCAGCACTAGCGGGATTTGGGGCAATGAGCAGTTCTTC	CASTSGIWGNEQFF
many	TRBD1	TRBV6-1	TRBJ2-7	TGTGCCAGCAGCCCGGGACAGGTATCCTACGAGCAGTACTTC	CASSPGQVSYEQYF
NA	TRBD2	TRBV29-1	TRBJ2-1	TGCAGCGTTGACGGCGGGAGTAGCAATGAGCAGTTCTTC	CSVDGGSSNEQFF
many	NA	TRBV7-9	TRBJ2-7	TGTGCCAGCAGCACAGCACAGGGCTTTACCTCCTACGAGCAGTACTTC	CASSTAQGFTSYEQYF
many	TRBD2	TRBV4-3	TRBJ2-3	TGCGCCAGCAGCCAAGAGCTGGGCGGGAGGGCCACAGATACGCAGTATTTT	CASSQELGGRATDTQYF
few	NA	TRBV7-2	TRBJ2-7	TGTGCCAGCAGCTTCATGCGAGCGGGTACTGGCGAGCAGTACTTC	CASSFMRAGTGEQYF
many	NA	TRBV7-9	TRBJ1-1	TGTGCCAGCAGCCCCTCACGAATAGGCTCTGAAGCTTTCTTT	CASSPSRIGSEAFF
NA	NA	TRBV10-3	TRBJ2-7	TGTGCCACCGAGTCCCGGGACCCGGTCTCCTACGAGCAGTACTTC	CATESRDPVSYEQYF
NA	NA	TRBV7-9	TRBJ2-2	TGTGCCAGCAGCCCCCTGAGGGGGTTCGCGAACACCGGGGAGCTGTTTTTT	CASSPLRGFANTGELFF
NA	NA	TRBV15	TRBJ1-1	TGTGCCACCAGCAGAGATCCTGGGGGGAAGACTGAAGCTTTCTTT	CATSRDPGGKTEAFF
many	TRBD1	TRBV28	TRBJ2-5	TGTGCCAGCAGGCGACAGGGGGCGCGTTGGGAGACCCAGTACTTC	CASRRQGARWETQYF
NA	TRBD2	TRBV3-1	TRBJ2-1	TGTGCCAGCAGCCAAGATCGGTTCGTAGTAGGACTAGCAAGGAATGAGCAGTTCTTC	CASSQDRFVVGLARNEQFF
few	NA	TRBV5-4	TRBJ2-2	TGTGCCAGCAGCCGCGGACTACCCCCCACCGGGGAGCTGTTTTTT	CASSRGLPPTGELFF
many	TRBD2	TRBV19	TRBJ2-1	TGTGCCAGTAGTCACAGCGGCGGGAGGTTGGGTGAGCAGTTCTTC	CASSHSGGRLGEQFF